This record covers a single TCR beta chain. Its antigen target is currently unknown. No clone much larger than this one lies a single base away; base qualities are absent. This sample is drawn from a study of control samples from healthy donors and cancer patients (dated by TCRdb to the early 2020s). The germline V gene (reference sequence) specifies GTSNPN as CDR1 and SVGIG as CDR2. The CDR3, cysteine through phenylalanine, is 13 amino acids long. Only the CDR3 DNA is retained, 39 bases long and in frame from the first base. A distance of 9 bases separates the germline ends of V and J, which lose 3 bases and 0 bases respectively. Library creation used the immunoSEQ multiplex PCR assay. As stored in TCRdb, this immuneACCESS dataset retains in-frame rearrangements with V and J assigned. A fraction of the clones does not appear; measured against another copy, unresolved V genes explain less than half of the discrepancy, and the remainder lacks a known reason. The sample includes some 150,000 clones, with roughly 94% observed a single time. Together, the top ten hold about 5% of the sample.

Rearrangement joined TRBV30 to TRBJ2-7; no D gene can be assigned with confidence. Specimen: blood. This TCR was sampled from a man aged 35-49 years in good health. CDR3 sequence: CAWRATSSYEQYF. The sequenced DNA is TGTGCCTGGAGGGCAACGAGCTCCTACGAGCAGTACTTC. Outside the CDR3, residues come from the reference TRBV30 and TRBJ2-7 proteins, so the full variable domain is: SQTIHQWPATLVQPVGSPLSLECTVEGTSNPNLYWYRQAAGRGLQLLFYSVGIGQISSEVPQNLSASRPQDRQFILSSKKLLLSDSGFYLCAWRATSSYEQYFGPGTRLTVT.